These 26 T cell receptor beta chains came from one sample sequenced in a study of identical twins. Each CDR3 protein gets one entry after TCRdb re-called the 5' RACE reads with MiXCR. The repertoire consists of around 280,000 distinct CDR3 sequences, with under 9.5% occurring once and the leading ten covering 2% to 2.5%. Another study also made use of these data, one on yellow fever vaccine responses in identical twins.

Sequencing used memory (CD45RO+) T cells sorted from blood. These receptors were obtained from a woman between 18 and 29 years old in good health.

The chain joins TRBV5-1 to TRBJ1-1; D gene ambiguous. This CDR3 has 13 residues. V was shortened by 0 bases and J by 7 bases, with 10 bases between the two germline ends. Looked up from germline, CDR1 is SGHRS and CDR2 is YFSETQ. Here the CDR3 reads CASSLVQDHEAFF. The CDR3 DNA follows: TGCGCCAGCAGCTTGGTGCAGGACCATGAAGCTTTCTTT.

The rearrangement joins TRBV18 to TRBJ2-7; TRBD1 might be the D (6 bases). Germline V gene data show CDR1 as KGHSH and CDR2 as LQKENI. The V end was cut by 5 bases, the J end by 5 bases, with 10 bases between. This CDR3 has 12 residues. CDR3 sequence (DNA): TGTGCCAGCTCATCTACAGGGAACGAGCAGTACTTC. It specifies CASSSTGNEQYF.

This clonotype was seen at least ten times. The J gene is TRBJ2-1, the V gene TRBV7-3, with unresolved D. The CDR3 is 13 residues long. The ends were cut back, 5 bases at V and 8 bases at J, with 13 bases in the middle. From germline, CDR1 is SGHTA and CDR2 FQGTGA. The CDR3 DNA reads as TGTGCCAGCAGCCCCGGACCTGTAGATGAGCAGTTCTTC. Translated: CASSPGPVDEQFF. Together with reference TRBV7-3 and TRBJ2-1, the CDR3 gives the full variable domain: GAGVSQTPSNKVTEKGKYVELRCDPISGHTALYWYRQSLGQGPEFLIYFQGTGAADDSGLPNDRFFAVRPEGSVSTLKIQRTERGDSAVYLCASSPGPVDEQFFGPGTRLTVL.

The CDR3 protein is CATSEASNEQYF. The CDR3 coding sequence is TGTGCCACCTCCGAGGCTAGTAATGAGCAGTACTTC. This chain links TRBV6-6 with TRBJ2-7; D gene unclear. Trimming stripped 10 bases from V and 7 bases from J, with 17 bases between. CDR3 length equals 12 residues. Germline V gene lookup returns CDR1 MNHNY and CDR2 SVGAGI (reference sequence).

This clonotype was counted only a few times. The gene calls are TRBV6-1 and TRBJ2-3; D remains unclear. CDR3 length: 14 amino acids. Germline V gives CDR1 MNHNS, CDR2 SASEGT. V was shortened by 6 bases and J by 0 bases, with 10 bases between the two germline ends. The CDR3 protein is CASSSVQSTDTQYF. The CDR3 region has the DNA TGTGCCAGCAGCTCCGTACAGAGCACAGATACGCAGTATTTT.

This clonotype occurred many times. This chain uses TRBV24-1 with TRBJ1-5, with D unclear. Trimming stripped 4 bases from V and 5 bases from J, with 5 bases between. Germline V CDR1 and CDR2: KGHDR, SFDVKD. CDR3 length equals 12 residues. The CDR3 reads CATSDDYQPQHF. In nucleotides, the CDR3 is TGTGCCACCAGTGACGATTATCAGCCCCAGCATTTT.

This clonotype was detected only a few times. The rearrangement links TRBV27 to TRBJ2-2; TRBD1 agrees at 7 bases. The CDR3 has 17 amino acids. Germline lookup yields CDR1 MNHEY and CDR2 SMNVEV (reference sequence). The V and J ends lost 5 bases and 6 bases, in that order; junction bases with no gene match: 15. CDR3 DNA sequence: TGTGCCAGCAGTAGAAGCTTCGACAGGGTTGTTGCCGGGGAGCTGTTTTTT. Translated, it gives CASSRSFDRVVAGELFF.

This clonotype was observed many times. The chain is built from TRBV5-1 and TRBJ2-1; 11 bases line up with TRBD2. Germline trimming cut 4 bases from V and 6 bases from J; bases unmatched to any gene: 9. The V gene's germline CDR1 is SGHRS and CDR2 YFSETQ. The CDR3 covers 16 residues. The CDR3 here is CASSNQRLAGSNEQFF. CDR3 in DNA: TGCGCCAGCAGCAACCAGAGACTAGCGGGAAGCAATGAGCAGTTCTTC.

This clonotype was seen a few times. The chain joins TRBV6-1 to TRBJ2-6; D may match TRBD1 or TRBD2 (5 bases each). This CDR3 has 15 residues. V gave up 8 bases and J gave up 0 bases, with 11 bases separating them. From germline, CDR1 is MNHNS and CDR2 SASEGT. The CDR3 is CASRTGTSGANVLTF. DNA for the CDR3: TGTGCCAGCCGCACCGGGACCTCTGGGGCCAACGTCCTGACTTTC.

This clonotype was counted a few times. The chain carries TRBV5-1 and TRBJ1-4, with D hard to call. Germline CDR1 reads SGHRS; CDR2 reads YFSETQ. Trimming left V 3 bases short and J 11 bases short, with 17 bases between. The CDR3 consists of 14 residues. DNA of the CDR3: TGCGCCAGCAGCTCTAGTAGGCCCAACGAGAAACTGTTTTTT. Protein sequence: CASSSSRPNEKLFF.

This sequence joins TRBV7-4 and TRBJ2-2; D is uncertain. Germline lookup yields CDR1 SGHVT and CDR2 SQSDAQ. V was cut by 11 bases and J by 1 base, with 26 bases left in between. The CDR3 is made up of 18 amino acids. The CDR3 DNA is TGTGCCTTCAGCTTAATGGACCCATTCGCCAGGAACACCGGGGAGCTGTTTTTT. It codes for CAFSLMDPFARNTGELFF.

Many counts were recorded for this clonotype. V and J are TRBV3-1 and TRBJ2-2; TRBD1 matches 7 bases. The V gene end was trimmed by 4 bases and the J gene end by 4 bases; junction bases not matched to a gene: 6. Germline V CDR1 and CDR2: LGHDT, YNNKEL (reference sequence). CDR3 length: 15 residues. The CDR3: CASSPTTGITGELFF. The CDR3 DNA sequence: TGTGCCAGCAGCCCTACGACAGGGATCACCGGGGAGCTGTTTTTT.

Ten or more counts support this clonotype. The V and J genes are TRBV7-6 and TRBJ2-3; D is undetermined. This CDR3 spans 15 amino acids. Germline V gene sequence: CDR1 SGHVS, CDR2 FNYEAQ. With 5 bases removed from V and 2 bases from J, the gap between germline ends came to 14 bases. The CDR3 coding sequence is TGTGCCAGCAGCCAGACCGGGTCCTACACAGATACGCAGTATTTT. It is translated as CASSQTGSYTDTQYF.

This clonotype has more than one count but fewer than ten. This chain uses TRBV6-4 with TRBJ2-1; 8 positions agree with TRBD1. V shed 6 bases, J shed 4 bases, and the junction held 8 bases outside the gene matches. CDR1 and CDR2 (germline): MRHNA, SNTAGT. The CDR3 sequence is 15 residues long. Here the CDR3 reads CASSPTGENYNEQFF. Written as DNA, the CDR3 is TGTGCCAGCAGCCCGACAGGGGAAAATTACAATGAGCAGTTCTTC.

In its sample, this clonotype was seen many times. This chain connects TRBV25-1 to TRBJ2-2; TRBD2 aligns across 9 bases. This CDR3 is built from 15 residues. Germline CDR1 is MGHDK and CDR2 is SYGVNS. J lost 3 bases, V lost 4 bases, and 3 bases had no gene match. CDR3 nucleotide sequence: TGTGCCAGCAGTGTTAGCGGGAGAGACACCGGGGAGCTGTTTTTT. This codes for CASSVSGRDTGELFF.

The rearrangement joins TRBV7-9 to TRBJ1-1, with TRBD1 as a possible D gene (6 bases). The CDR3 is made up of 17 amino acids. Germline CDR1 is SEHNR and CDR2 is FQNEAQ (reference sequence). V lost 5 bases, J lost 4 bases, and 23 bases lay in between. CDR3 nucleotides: TGTGCCAGCAGCCCGCCCGGGGGCACTGTAATGGGCACTGAAGCTTTCTTT. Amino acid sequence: CASSPPGGTVMGTEAFF.

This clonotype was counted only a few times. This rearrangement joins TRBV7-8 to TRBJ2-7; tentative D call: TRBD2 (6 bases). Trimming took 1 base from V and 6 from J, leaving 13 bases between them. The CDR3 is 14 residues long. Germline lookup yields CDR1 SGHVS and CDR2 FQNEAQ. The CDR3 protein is CASSLGAGSSEQYV. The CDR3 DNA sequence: TGTGCCAGCAGCTTAGGGGCGGGATCAAGCGAGCAGTACGTC.

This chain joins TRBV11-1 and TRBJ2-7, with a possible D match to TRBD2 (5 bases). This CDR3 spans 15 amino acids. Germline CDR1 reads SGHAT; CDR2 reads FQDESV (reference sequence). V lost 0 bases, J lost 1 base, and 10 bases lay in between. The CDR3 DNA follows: TGTGCCAGCAGCTTAGCCGACTACGATTCCTACGAGCAGTACTTC. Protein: CASSLADYDSYEQYF.

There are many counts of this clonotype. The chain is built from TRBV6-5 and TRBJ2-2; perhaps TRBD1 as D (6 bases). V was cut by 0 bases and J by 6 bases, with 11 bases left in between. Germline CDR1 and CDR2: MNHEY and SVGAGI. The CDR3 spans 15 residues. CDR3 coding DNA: TGTGCCAGCAGTTACTCGGACAGCGAGGCCGGGGAGCTGTTTTTT. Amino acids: CASSYSDSEAGELFF.

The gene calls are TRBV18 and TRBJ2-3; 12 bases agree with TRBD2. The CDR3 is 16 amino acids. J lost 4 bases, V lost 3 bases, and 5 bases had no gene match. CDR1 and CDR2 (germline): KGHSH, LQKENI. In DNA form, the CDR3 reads TGTGCCAGCTCACCGAGGACTAGCGGGGTGGCAGATACGCAGTATTTT. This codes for CASSPRTSGVADTQYF.

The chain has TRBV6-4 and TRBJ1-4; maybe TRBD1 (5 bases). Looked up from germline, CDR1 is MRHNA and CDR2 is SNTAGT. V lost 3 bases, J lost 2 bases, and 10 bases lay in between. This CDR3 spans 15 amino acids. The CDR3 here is CASSETQGTNEKLFF. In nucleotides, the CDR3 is TGTGCCAGCAGTGAAACGCAGGGTACTAATGAAAAACTGTTTTTT.

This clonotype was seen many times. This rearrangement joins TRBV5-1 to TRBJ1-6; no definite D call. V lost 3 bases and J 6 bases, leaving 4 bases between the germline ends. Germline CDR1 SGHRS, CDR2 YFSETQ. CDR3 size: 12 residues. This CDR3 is CASSSFNSPLHF. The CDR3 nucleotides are TGCGCCAGCAGCTCATTTAATTCACCCCTCCACTTT.

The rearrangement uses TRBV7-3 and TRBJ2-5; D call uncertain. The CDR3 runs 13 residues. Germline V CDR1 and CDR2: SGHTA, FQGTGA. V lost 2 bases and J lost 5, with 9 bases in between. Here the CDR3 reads CASSLWAGETQYF. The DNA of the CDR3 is TGTGCCAGCAGCTTATGGGCCGGCGAGACCCAGTACTTC.

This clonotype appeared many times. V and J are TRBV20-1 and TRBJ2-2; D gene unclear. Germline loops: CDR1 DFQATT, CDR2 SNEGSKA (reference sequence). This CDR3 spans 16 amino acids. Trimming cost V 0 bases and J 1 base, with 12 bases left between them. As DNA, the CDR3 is TGCAGTGCTAGAGATTTAGTTTCCCTGAACACCGGGGAGCTGTTTTTT. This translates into CSARDLVSLNTGELFF.

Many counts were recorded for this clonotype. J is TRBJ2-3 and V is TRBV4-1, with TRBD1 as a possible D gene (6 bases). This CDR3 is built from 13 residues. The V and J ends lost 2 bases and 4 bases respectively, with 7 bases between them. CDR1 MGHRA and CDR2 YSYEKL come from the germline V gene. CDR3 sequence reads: CASSQQGPDTQYF. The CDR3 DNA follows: TGCGCCAGCAGCCAACAGGGGCCAGATACGCAGTATTTT.

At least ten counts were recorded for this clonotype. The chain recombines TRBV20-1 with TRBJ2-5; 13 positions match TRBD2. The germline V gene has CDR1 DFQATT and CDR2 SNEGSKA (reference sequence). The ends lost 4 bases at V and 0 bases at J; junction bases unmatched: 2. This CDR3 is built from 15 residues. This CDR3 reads CSATLAGGDQETQYF. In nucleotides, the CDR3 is TGCAGTGCTACACTAGCGGGGGGGGACCAAGAGACCCAGTACTTC.